The entry that follows covers one TCR beta chain sequence. Its cognate antigen is unknown. This sample was included in a study of cytomegalovirus exposure and HLA in healthy donors. The study's findings and limits: Follow-up analysis seemed to connect common viral pathogens with several of the most significant clusters identified.

PCR was performed using 60 Vbeta and 13 Jbeta primers. The method was immunoSEQ multiplex PCR; TCRdb's version includes in-frame clones alone and lacks a portion of them. The table has about 140,000 clones, 60% to 85% seen once. The sequence was collected from a man aged 35-49 years in good health and CMV-seropositive. Sequences were obtained from PBMCs.

Here the CDR3 reads CASSPRGISLPYYGYTF. CDR3 DNA sequence: TGCGCCAGCAGCCCGAGGGGGATTTCCCTTCCCTACTATGGCTACACCTTC. The chain links TRBV5-1 to TRBJ1-2, with D perhaps matching TRBD1 (6 bases). The V end was cut by 4 bases, the J end by 3 bases, with 22 bases between. The CDR3 length is 17 residues. CDR1 and CDR2 (germline): SGHRS, YFSETQ.